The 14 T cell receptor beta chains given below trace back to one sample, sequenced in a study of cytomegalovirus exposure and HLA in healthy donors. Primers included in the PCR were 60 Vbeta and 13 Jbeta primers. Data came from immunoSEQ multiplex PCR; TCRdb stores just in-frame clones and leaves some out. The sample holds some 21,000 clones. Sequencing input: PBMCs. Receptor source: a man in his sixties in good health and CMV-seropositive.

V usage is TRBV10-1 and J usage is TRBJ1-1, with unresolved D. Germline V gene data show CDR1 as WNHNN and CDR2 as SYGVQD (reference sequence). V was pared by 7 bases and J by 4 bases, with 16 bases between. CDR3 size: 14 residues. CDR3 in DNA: TGCGCCAGCATGAAAGCGGCCCAGGTCACTGAAGCTTTCTTT. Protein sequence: CASMKAAQVTEAFF.

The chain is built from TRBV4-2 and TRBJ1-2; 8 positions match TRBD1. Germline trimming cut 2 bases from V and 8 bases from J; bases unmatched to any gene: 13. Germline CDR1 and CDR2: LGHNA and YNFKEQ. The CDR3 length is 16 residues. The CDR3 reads CASSQLKAGGLIGYTF. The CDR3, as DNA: TGTGCCAGCAGCCAATTGAAGGCAGGGGGCTTGATAGGCTACACCTTC.

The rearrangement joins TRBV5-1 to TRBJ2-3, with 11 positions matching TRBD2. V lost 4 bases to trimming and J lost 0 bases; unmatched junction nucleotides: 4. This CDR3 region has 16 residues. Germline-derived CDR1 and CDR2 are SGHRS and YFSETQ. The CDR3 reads CASSVGTSGSTDTQYF. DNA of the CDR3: TGCGCCAGCAGCGTCGGGACTAGCGGTAGCACAGATACGCAGTATTTT. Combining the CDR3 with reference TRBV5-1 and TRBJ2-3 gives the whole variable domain KAGVTQTPRYLIKTRGQQVTLSCSPISGHRSVSWYQQTPGQGLQFLFEYFSETQRNKGNFPGRFSGRQFSNSRSEMNVSTLELGDSALYLCASSVGTSGSTDTQYFGPGTRLTVL.

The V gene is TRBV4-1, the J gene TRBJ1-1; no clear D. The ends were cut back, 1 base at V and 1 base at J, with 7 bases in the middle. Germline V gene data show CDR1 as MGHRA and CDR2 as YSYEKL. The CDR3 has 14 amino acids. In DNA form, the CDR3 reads TGCGCCAGCAGCCAAGGCCCAGGGAACACTGAAGCTTTCTTT. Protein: CASSQGPGNTEAFF.

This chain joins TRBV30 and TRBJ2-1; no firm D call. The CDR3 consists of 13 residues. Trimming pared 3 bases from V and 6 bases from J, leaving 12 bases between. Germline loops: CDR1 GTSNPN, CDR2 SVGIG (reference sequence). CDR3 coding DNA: TGTGCCTGGAGCGCCAGATCAATCAATGAGCAGTTCTTC. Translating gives CAWSARSINEQFF.

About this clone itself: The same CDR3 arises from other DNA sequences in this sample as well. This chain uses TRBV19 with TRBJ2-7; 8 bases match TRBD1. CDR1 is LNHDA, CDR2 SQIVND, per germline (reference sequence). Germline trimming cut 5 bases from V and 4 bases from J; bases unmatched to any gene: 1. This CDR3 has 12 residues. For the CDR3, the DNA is TGTGCCAGTAGTGACAGGGGTTACGAGCAGTACTTC. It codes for CASSDRGYEQYF.

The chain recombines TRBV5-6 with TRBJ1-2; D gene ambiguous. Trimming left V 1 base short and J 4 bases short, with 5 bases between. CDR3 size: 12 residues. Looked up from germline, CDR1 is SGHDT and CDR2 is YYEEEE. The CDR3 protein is CASSLPSYGYTF. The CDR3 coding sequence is TGTGCCAGCAGCTTGCCCTCCTATGGCTACACCTTC.

CDR3 in DNA: TGCGCCAGCCATACAGGGGACTCTGGAAACACCATATATTTT. Amino acids: CASHTGDSGNTIYF. The V and J genes are TRBV5-1 and TRBJ1-3, with 7 bases lining up with TRBD1. Germline-derived CDR1 and CDR2 are SGHRS and YFSETQ. CDR3 length: 14 amino acids. Trimming at V came to 7 bases and at J to 0 bases, leaving 4 bases not matched to a gene.

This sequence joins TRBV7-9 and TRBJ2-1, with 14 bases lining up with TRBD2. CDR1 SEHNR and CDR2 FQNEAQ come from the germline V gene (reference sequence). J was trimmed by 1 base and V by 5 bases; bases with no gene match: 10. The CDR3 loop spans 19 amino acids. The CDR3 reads CASSPGTSGSLRSYNEQFF. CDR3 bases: TGTGCCAGCAGCCCCGGGACTAGCGGGAGCCTGAGGTCCTACAATGAGCAGTTCTTC.

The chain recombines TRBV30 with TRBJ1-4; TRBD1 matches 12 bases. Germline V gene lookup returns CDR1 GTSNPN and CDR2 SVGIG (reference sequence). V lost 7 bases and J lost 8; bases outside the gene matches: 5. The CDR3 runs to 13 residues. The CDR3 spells CAYRDRGREKLFF. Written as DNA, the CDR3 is TGTGCCTATCGGGACAGGGGGCGGGAAAAACTGTTTTTT.

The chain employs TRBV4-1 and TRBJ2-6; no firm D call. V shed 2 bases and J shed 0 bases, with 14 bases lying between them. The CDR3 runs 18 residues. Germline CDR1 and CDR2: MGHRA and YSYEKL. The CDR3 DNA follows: TGCGCCAGCAGCCAACCCCCAGAAGTAATCTCTGGGGCCAACGTCCTGACTTTC. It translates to CASSQPPEVISGANVLTF.

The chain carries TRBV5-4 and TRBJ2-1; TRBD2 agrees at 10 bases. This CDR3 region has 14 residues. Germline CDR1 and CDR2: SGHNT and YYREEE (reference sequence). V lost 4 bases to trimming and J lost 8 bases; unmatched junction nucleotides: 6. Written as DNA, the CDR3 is TGTGCCAGCAGCGTAACCGGGACTAGCGATGAGCAGTTCTTC. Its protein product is CASSVTGTSDEQFF.

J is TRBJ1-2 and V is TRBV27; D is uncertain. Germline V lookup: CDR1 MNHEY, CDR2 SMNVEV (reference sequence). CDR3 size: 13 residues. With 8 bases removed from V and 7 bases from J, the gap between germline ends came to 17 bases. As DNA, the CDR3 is TGTGCCAGCTCCCTCTCGGGTAATAGTGGCTACACCTTC. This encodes CASSLSGNSGYTF.

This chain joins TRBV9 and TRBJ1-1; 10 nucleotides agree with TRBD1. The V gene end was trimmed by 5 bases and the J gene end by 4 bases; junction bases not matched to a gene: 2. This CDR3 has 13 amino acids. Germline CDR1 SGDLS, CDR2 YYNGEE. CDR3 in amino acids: CASSRTGGTEAFF. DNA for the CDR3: TGTGCCAGCAGTCGGACAGGGGGCACTGAAGCTTTCTTT.